Listed here are 27 T cell receptor beta chains from one sample, sequenced in a study of blood T cell repertoires in COVID-19. Sequenced by immunoSEQ multiplex PCR; TCRdb stores in-frame clones only, minus some. This table holds around 240,000 clones, 70% to 90% found once. Sequencing was done on a sample of PBMCs or T cells enriched from blood (not recorded which). These receptors originate from a woman aged 50 to 60 who had recovered from COVID-19.

The genes are TRBV28 and TRBJ1-1; maybe TRBD1 (6 bases). Germline-derived CDR1 and CDR2 are MDHEN and SYDVKM. V was clipped by 5 bases and J by 5 bases, with 9 bases between them. There are 12 residues in the CDR3. This CDR3 is CASSLQGTEAFF. The CDR3 nucleotides read TGTGCCAGCAGTCTACAGGGAACTGAAGCTTTCTTT.

This rearrangement joins TRBV23-1 to TRBJ2-3; 9 positions agree with TRBD2. TRBV23-1 is noted as an ORF with a role that remains uncertain. This CDR3 spans 18 amino acids. After removal of 11 bases from V and 1 base from J, the junction contained 19 bases not matched to a gene. For the CDR3, the DNA is TGCGCCTCCTACCGACCCGCGGGAGGGGCCCCCCGCACAGATACGCAGTATTTT. Translating gives CASYRPAGGAPRTDTQYF.

This chain uses TRBV28 with TRBJ1-3, with D unclear. CDR3 length: 16 residues. Germline CDR1 is MDHEN and CDR2 is SYDVKM. V lost 3 bases, J lost 0 bases, and 12 bases lay in between. The CDR3 sequence is CASSFSNSRSGNTIYF. The CDR3 DNA is TGTGCCAGCAGTTTTTCGAACAGCCGCTCTGGAAACACCATATATTTT. The variable domain in full, completed from reference TRBV28 and TRBJ1-3, reads DVKVTQSSRYLVKRTGEKVFLECVQDMDHENMFWYRQDPGLGLRLIYFSYDVKMKEKGDIPEGYSVSREKKERFSLILESASTNQTSMYLCASSFSNSRSGNTIYFGEGSWLTVV.

The chain uses TRBV5-4 and TRBJ1-2; TRBD1 aligns across 8 bases. V was clipped by 7 bases and J by 4 bases; unmatched bases: 6. The CDR3 covers 13 residues. The germline V gene has CDR1 SGHNT and CDR2 YYREEE (reference sequence). The CDR3 region is CASGSTGVYGYTF. The CDR3 DNA reads as TGTGCCAGCGGATCGACAGGGGTCTATGGCTACACCTTC.

This clone was found a few times. The chain has TRBV10-3 and TRBJ2-7; possibly TRBD2 for D (6 bases). Trimming removed 0 bases from V and 5 bases from J, with 14 bases in between. In germline, CDR1 is ENHRY, CDR2 SYGVKD. The CDR3 covers 15 residues. Here the CDR3 DNA reads TGTGCCATCAGTGAGTCGGAGGAAGGAGGGAACGAGCAGTACTTC. Residues: CAISESEEGGNEQYF.

In this sample, this clone turned up a few times. This sequence joins TRBV14 and TRBJ1-2; D is undetermined. The CDR3 spans 13 residues. Trimming stripped 1 base from V and 8 bases from J, with 11 bases between. The germline gives CDR1 SGHDN, CDR2 FVKESK. The CDR3: CASSQVVRSGYTF. Here the CDR3 DNA reads TGTGCCAGCAGCCAAGTTGTCCGTTCGGGCTACACCTTC.

The chain uses TRBV3-1 (or the pseudogene TRBV3-2) and TRBJ2-1, with TRBD2 matching over 10 bases. Germline V gene lookup returns CDR1 LGHDT and CDR2 YNNKEL (reference sequence). Germline trimming cut 4 bases from V and 6 bases from J; bases unmatched to any gene: 15. CDR3 length equals 18 residues. CDR3: CASSRLGTGTSVFNEQFF. CDR3 DNA sequence: TGTGCCAGCAGCCGACTTGGTACCGGGACTAGCGTTTTCAATGAGCAGTTCTTC.

The CDR3 DNA sequence: TGTGCCACCAGTGCCAGCGGGGAGACAGTCCTGACTTTC. Its protein is CATSASGETVLTF. The chain combines TRBV24-1 with TRBJ2-6, with 7 bases lining up with TRBD2. The CDR3 contains 13 residues. Germline CDR1 and CDR2: KGHDR and SFDVKD. The ends lost 5 bases at V and 13 bases at J; junction bases unmatched: 7.

This clone was counted a single time. The J gene is TRBJ2-3, the V gene TRBV4-2; 7 nucleotides line up with TRBD2. Trimming removed 4 bases from V and 3 bases from J; junction bases left unmatched: 7. Germline CDR1 is LGHNA and CDR2 is YNFKEQ. CDR3 size: 15 residues. The CDR3 sequence is CASSPLRGETDTQYF. In DNA, the CDR3 is TGTGCCAGCAGCCCCCTTCGGGGGGAGACAGATACGCAGTATTTT.

This clone has just a few counts. The chain carries TRBV29-1 and TRBJ1-4, with D possibly TRBD1 on 5 matching bases. The V end lost 6 bases, the J end lost 4 bases, and 12 bases lay between the germline ends. This CDR3 region has 13 residues. In germline, CDR1 is SQVTM, CDR2 ANQGSEA. CDR3 amino acids: CSVREGLNEKLFF. The DNA for the CDR3 is TGCAGCGTGAGAGAGGGACTTAATGAAAAACTGTTTTTT.

V usage is TRBV27 and J usage is TRBJ2-1; a possible D gene is TRBD2 (6 bases). The V gene's germline CDR1 is MNHEY and CDR2 SMNVEV (reference sequence). The CDR3 contains 16 residues. V was shortened by 2 bases and J by 0 bases, with 11 bases between the two germline ends. CDR3 DNA: TGTGCCAGCAGTTTAAGCTACGGGAGCTCCTACAATGAGCAGTTCTTC. Its translation: CASSLSYGSSYNEQFF.

This clone was observed once. The chain is built from TRBV4-1 and TRBJ2-7, with 9 bases matching TRBD1. The CDR3 is made up of 15 amino acids. V shed 4 bases and J 4 bases; nucleotides not matched to a gene: 8. The germline gives CDR1 MGHRA, CDR2 YSYEKL. The CDR3 sequence is CASSPSGQGKYEQYF. The DNA of the CDR3 is TGCGCCAGCAGCCCTTCGGGACAGGGAAAATACGAGCAGTACTTC.

The chain uses TRBV5-1 and TRBJ2-1; 11 bases are a match to TRBD2. In germline, CDR1 is SGHRS, CDR2 YFSETQ. This CDR3 is 15 amino acids long. With V trimmed by 3 bases and J by 9 bases, 8 bases remained unmatched. CDR3 amino acids: CASSSTSGSIGEQFF. CDR3 nucleotides: TGCGCCAGCAGCTCCACTAGCGGGAGTATCGGTGAGCAGTTCTTC.

This clone was seen a single time. This chain links TRBV5-5 with TRBJ1-5, with TRBD1 matching 10 bases. V lost 4 bases and J lost 3; bases outside the gene matches: 7. This CDR3 is 16 amino acids long. The V gene's germline CDR1 is SGHKS and CDR2 YYEKEE (reference sequence). The DNA of the CDR3 is TGTGCCAGCAGCGGACGGACAGGGGGGCTCAATCAGCCCCAGCATTTT. As protein: CASSGRTGGLNQPQHF.

The V and J genes are TRBV5-4 and TRBJ2-2; no reliable D call. The germline V gene encodes CDR1 SGHNT and CDR2 YYREEE (reference sequence). CDR3 length: 15 residues. V was shortened by 0 bases and J by 0 bases, with 6 bases between the two germline ends. In nucleotides, the CDR3 is TGTGCCAGCAGCTTGGCGGGTTCGAACACCGGGGAGCTGTTTTTT. It is translated as CASSLAGSNTGELFF.

The gene calls are TRBV4-1 and TRBJ1-5; D gene unclear. This CDR3 has 14 amino acids. Trimming removed 3 bases at V and 2 bases at J, with 8 bases between. Germline lookup yields CDR1 MGHRA and CDR2 YSYEKL. In DNA, the CDR3 is TGCGCCAGCAGCCACCCGAGGGGCAATCAGCCCCAGCATTTT. Residues: CASSHPRGNQPQHF.

In its sample, this clone was seen a few times. V gene TRBV27 combines with J gene TRBJ1-2; TRBD1 matches 9 bases. The CDR3 loop spans 14 amino acids. The germline V gene encodes CDR1 MNHEY and CDR2 SMNVEV (reference sequence). Germline trimming cut 5 bases from V and 7 bases from J; bases unmatched to any gene: 8. In DNA, the CDR3 is TGTGCCAGCAGTAGCGGGACAGGGTCTTTTGGCTACACCTTC. This translates into CASSSGTGSFGYTF.

This rearrangement joins TRBV6-5 to TRBJ2-5; maybe TRBD1 (6 bases). Trimming took 8 bases from V and 4 from J, leaving 14 bases between them. The CDR3 length is 13 residues. Germline lookup yields CDR1 MNHEY and CDR2 SVGAGI. CDR3 DNA sequence: TGTGCCAGCCTTAGGACAGCCGGAGAGACCCAGTACTTC. Protein sequence: CASLRTAGETQYF.

The rearrangement joins TRBV28 to TRBJ1-3; TRBD1 aligns across 8 bases. CDR1 and CDR2 from the germline V gene are MDHEN and SYDVKM. The junction had 14 bases not matched to a gene; V was cut back by 6 bases and J by 4 bases. The CDR3 has 17 residues. Here the CDR3 DNA reads TGTGCCAGCAGGCATACGCTAACAGGGGGTCGCGGAAACACCATATATTTT. Translated: CASRHTLTGGRGNTIYF.

The V gene is TRBV7-2, the J gene TRBJ2-1, with D possibly being TRBD1 (5 bases). In germline, CDR1 is SGHTA, CDR2 FQGNSA. V lost 2 bases and J lost 7, with 9 bases in between. This CDR3 has 13 residues. The CDR3 protein is CASSLPQVNEQFF. Here the CDR3 DNA reads TGTGCCAGCAGCTTACCACAGGTGAATGAGCAGTTCTTC.

The rearrangement joins TRBV6-4 to TRBJ1-1; 9 bases agree with TRBD1. In germline, CDR1 is MRHNA, CDR2 SNTAGT. The V segment lost 6 bases and the J segment 5 bases; nucleotides outside the gene matches: 7. CDR3 length: 14 amino acids. The CDR3 sequence is CASSKGQGETEAFF. The DNA for the CDR3 is TGTGCCAGCAGCAAGGGACAGGGCGAGACTGAAGCTTTCTTT.

DNA for the CDR3: TGTGCCAGCAGCCCCGGAACAGTATCCTACAATGAGCAGTTCTTC. Translated, it gives CASSPGTVSYNEQFF. The chain links TRBV28 to TRBJ2-1; D gene unclear. This CDR3 has 15 amino acids. V lost 6 bases to trimming and J lost 1 base, with 13 bases between them. CDR1 is MDHEN, CDR2 SYDVKM, per germline.

The V call is TRBV6-5, the J call TRBJ1-5; D perhaps matches TRBD1 (5 bases). The V end was cut by 6 bases, the J end by 6 bases, with 15 bases between. This CDR3 has 14 residues. The germline CDR1 and CDR2 sequences are MNHEY and SVGAGI. DNA of the CDR3: TGTGCCAGCAGGGACACAGGTGACGGTCAGCCCCAGCATTTT. Encoded protein: CASRDTGDGQPQHF.

CDR3: CASSIRPAGGGNTIYF. The CDR3 region has the DNA TGTGCCAGCAGTATCCGTCCAGCCGGGGGTGGAAACACCATATATTTT. This chain links TRBV28 with TRBJ1-3; maybe TRBD1 (5 bases). The CDR3 is 16 amino acids. CDR1 MDHEN and CDR2 SYDVKM come from the germline V gene. The V gene lost 5 bases and the J gene lost 3 bases, with 17 bases spanning the gap.

Turning to this clone: This specimen includes other DNA sequences encoding the same CDR3. The J gene is TRBJ1-6, the V gene TRBV7-9; unclear D gene. Deletions cut 1 base from V and 9 bases from J, with 4 bases between. Germline lookup yields CDR1 SEHNR and CDR2 FQNEAQ (reference sequence). The CDR3 is 12 residues long. CDR3 loop: CASSLGGSPLHF. CDR3 in DNA: TGTGCCAGCAGCTTAGGCGGTTCACCCCTCCACTTT.

This clone occurred once. J is TRBJ1-5 and V is TRBV5-1; unclear D gene. Per the germline V gene, CDR1 is SGHRS and CDR2 is YFSETQ. Trimming took 0 bases from V and 3 from J, leaving 16 bases between them. This CDR3 has 17 residues. CDR3 sequence: CASSLDGGLSSNQPQHF. DNA for the CDR3: TGCGCCAGCAGCTTGGATGGAGGGCTGAGTTCCAATCAGCCCCAGCATTTT.

V usage is TRBV6-7 and J usage is TRBJ2-7; 9 bases match TRBD1. TRBV6-7 qualifies as an ORF whose function is uncertain. CDR3 length: 13 amino acids. J lost 7 bases, V lost 4 bases, and 5 bases had no gene match. CDR3 sequence reads: CASSWDRAPEQYF. The CDR3 coding sequence is TGTGCCAGCAGTTGGGACAGGGCCCCGGAGCAGTACTTC.